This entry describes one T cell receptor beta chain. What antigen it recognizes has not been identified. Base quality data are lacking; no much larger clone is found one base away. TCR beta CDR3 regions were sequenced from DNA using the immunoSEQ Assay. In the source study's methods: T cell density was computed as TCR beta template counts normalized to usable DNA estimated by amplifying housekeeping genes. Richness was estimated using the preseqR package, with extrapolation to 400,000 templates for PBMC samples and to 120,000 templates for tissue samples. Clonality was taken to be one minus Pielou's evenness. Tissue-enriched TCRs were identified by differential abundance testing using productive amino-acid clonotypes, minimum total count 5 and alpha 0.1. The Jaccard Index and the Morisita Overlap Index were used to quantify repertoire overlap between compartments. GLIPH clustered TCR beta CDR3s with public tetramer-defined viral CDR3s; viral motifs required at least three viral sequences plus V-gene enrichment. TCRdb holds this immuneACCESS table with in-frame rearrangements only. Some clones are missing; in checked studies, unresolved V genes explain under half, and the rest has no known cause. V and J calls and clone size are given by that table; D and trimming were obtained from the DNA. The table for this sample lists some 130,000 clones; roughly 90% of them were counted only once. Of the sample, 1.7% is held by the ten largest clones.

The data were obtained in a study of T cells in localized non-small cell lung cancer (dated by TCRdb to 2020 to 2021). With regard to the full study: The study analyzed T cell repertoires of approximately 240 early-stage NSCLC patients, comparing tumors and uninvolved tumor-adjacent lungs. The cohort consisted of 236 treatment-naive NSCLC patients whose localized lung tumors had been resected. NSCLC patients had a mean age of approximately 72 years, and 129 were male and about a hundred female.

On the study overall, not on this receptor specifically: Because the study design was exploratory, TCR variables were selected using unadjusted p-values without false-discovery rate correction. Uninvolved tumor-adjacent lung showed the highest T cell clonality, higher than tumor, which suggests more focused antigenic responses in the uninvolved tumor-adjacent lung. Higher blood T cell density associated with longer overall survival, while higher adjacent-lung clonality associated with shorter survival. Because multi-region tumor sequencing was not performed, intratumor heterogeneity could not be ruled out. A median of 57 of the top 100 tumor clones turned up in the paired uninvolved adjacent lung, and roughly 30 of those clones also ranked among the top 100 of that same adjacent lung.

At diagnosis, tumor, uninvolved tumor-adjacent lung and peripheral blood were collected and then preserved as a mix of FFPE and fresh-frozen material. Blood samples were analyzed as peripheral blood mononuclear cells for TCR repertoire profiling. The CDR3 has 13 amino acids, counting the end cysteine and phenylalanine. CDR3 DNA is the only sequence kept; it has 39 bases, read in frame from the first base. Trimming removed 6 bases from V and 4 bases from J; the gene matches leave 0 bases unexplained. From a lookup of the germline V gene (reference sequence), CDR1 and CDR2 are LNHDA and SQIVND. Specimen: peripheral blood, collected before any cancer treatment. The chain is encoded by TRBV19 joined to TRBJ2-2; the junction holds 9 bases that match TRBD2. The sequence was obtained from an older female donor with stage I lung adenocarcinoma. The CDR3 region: CASRLAGTGELFF. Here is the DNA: TGTGCCAGTAGACTAGCGGGCACCGGGGAGCTGTTTTTT.